One sample yielded the 25 T cell receptor beta chains listed below, sequenced in a study of glioma-infiltrating T cells after dendritic cell vaccination. Time point described: after dendritic cell vaccination, including at tumor progression/relapse. Using immunoSEQ multiplex PCR, the repertoire was profiled, and TCRdb retains in-frame clones only, with some absent. The sample records approximately 85,000 clones, approximately 81% being singletons. Source: blood, taken after dendritic cell vaccination. All receptors come from a human donor with glioblastoma.

This chain uses TRBV27 with TRBJ2-7; D perhaps matches TRBD2 (7 bases). Deletions cut 4 bases from V and 5 bases from J, with 21 bases between. The germline CDR1 and CDR2 sequences are MNHEY and SMNVEV (reference sequence). The CDR3 sequence is 16 residues long. The CDR3: CASSWFSGGGLDEQYF. As DNA, the CDR3 is TGTGCCAGCAGTTGGTTTTCGGGGGGCGGACTAGACGAGCAGTACTTC.

The CDR3, as DNA: TGTGCCAGCTCACTGACTAGCGGGGGTGGTCAAGAGACCCAGTACTTC. Residues: CASSLTSGGGQETQYF. This rearrangement joins TRBV18 to TRBJ2-5; 12 bases line up with TRBD2. The germline CDR1 and CDR2 sequences are KGHSH and LQKENI. With 4 bases clipped from V and 2 bases from J, the junction kept 5 bases outside the gene matches. This CDR3 spans 16 amino acids.

The J gene is TRBJ2-5, the V gene TRBV2, with D possibly matching TRBD2 (6 bases). V was pared by 2 bases and J by 5 bases, with 9 bases between. The CDR3 has 13 residues. Germline V gene lookup returns CDR1 SNHLY and CDR2 FYNNEI. Here the CDR3 reads CASSELEGETQYF. The CDR3 DNA reads TGTGCCAGCAGTGAACTGGAGGGGGAGACCCAGTACTTC.

The chain carries TRBV25-1 and TRBJ2-1; 11 nucleotides agree with TRBD2. Losses at the gene ends were 4 bases for V and 7 bases for J; bases not matched to a gene: 6. The V gene's germline CDR1 is MGHDK and CDR2 SYGVNS. The CDR3 extends over 15 amino acids. In DNA, the CDR3 is TGTGCCAGCAGTGTGACTAGCGGGATAGTGAATGAGCAGTTCTTC. Translated, it gives CASSVTSGIVNEQFF.

The CDR3 region is CASSHLRNRGPEAFF. The DNA of the CDR3 is TGCGCCAGCAGCCATCTCCGAAACAGGGGACCAGAAGCTTTCTTT. This sequence joins TRBV5-1 and TRBJ1-1, with 7 bases that match TRBD1. Trimming removed 4 bases from V and 8 bases from J; junction bases left unmatched: 14. This CDR3 is built from 15 residues. Looked up from germline, CDR1 is SGHRS and CDR2 is YFSETQ.

This chain joins TRBV11-1 and TRBJ1-1, with TRBD1 matching over 10 bases. Germline CDR1 SGHAT, CDR2 FQDESV (reference sequence). The CDR3 runs to 12 residues. After removal of 8 bases from V and 4 bases from J, the junction contained 1 base not matched to a gene. CDR3 protein: CASGQGGTEAFF. In DNA, the CDR3 is TGTGCCAGCGGACAGGGGGGCACTGAAGCTTTCTTT.

The rearrangement links TRBV6-1 to TRBJ1-5, with D possibly being TRBD1 (6 bases). Germline loops: CDR1 MNHNS, CDR2 SASEGT. V was shortened by 4 bases and J by 7 bases, with 14 bases between the two germline ends. CDR3 length equals 14 residues. Here the CDR3 reads CASSATGWNQPQHF. CDR3 bases: TGTGCCAGCAGTGCCACAGGGTGGAACCAGCCCCAGCATTTT.

Comment on this clone: Other DNA sequences within the sample encode an identical CDR3. The rearrangement joins TRBV5-1 to TRBJ2-7; TRBD2 matches 7 bases. The V gene end was trimmed by 4 bases and the J gene end by 1 base; junction bases not matched to a gene: 5. CDR3 length: 14 amino acids. Germline V gives CDR1 SGHRS, CDR2 YFSETQ. As DNA, the CDR3 is TGCGCCAGCAGCCCCGGACTAGAGTCCTACGAGCAGTACTTC. Encoded protein: CASSPGLESYEQYF.

The chain joins TRBV4-3 to TRBJ2-7; 8 positions match TRBD1. The V gene's germline CDR1 is LGHNA and CDR2 YSLEER. The V segment lost 0 bases and the J segment 6 bases; nucleotides outside the gene matches: 1. The length of the CDR3 is 13 residues. The CDR3 spells CASSQDRGREQYF. CDR3 in DNA: TGCGCCAGCAGCCAAGACAGGGGGCGCGAGCAGTACTTC.

This clone was observed once. The V and J genes are TRBV10-3 and TRBJ1-1; 9 nucleotides agree with TRBD1. The CDR3 has 16 amino acids. Per the germline V gene, CDR1 is ENHRY and CDR2 is SYGVKD. V shed 6 bases and J 4 bases; nucleotides not matched to a gene: 12. For the CDR3, the DNA is TGTGCCATCAGCGACACCGGGACAGGGAGGGGCACTGAAGCTTTCTTT. This gives the protein CAISDTGTGRGTEAFF.

The gene calls are TRBV21-1 and TRBJ2-4; the tabulated D call, TRBD2, remains unverified against the DNA. TRBV21-1 is assigned pseudogene status. The CDR3 extends over 16 amino acids. The DNA for the CDR3 is TGTGCCAGCAGCAAAGCCGGTAAATTAGCCAAAAACATTCAGTACTTC. Translated: CASSKAGKLAKNIQYF.

The chain combines TRBV7-2 with TRBJ1-2; 7 nucleotides match TRBD1. V gave up 5 bases and J gave up 7 bases; unmatched junction bases: 4. The CDR3 sequence is 12 residues long. The germline V gene encodes CDR1 SGHTA and CDR2 FQGNSA. In DNA form, the CDR3 reads TGTGCCAGCAGCACCAGACAGGGTGGCTACACCTTC. Translated, it gives CASSTRQGGYTF.

This clone was seen a handful of times. The genes are TRBV5-1 and TRBJ2-5; 7 bases are shared with TRBD2. Germline V gene lookup returns CDR1 SGHRS and CDR2 YFSETQ. The ends lost 0 bases at V and 1 base at J; junction bases unmatched: 3. The CDR3 contains 15 residues. This chain's CDR3 is CASSLGGGSQETQYF. DNA of the CDR3: TGCGCCAGCAGCTTGGGCGGGGGTAGCCAAGAGACCCAGTACTTC.

This chain connects TRBV11-2 to TRBJ1-5; 9 bases are shared with TRBD1. The CDR3 contains 16 residues. Germline V CDR1 and CDR2: SGHAT, FQNNGV. V dropped 1 base and J dropped 9; count of bases not matched to a gene: 10. DNA of the CDR3: TGTGCCAGCAGCTTAGGGGGGACAGGGAAGGGAGCGCCCCAGCATTTT. It translates to CASSLGGTGKGAPQHF.

The rearrangement uses TRBV7-9 and TRBJ2-7; 15 nucleotides align to TRBD2. The V and J ends lost 3 bases and 0 bases, in that order; junction bases with no gene match: 6. The CDR3 runs to 18 residues. The germline CDR1 and CDR2 sequences are SEHNR and FQNEAQ (reference sequence). The CDR3 nucleotides are TGTGCCAGCAGCTTGGGACTAGCGGGGGGCCTTAGCTCCTACGAGCAGTACTTC. Translation: CASSLGLAGGLSSYEQYF.

On this clone: Other DNA sequences in this sample translate to the same CDR3. This chain uses TRBV30 with TRBJ2-1; 7 bases align to TRBD2. After removal of 0 bases from V and 0 bases from J, the junction contained 5 bases not matched to a gene. This CDR3 is built from 16 residues. Germline lookup yields CDR1 GTSNPN and CDR2 SVGIG (reference sequence). DNA for the CDR3: TGTGCCTGGAGTGTGGGGAGGGCCAGCTCCTACAATGAGCAGTTCTTC. Its translation is CAWSVGRASSYNEQFF.

The chain joins TRBV30 to TRBJ1-6, with 7 bases identical to TRBD1. J gave up 8 bases and V 1 base, and 8 bases lay outside the gene matches. The CDR3 is 15 residues long. Germline CDR1 is GTSNPN and CDR2 is SVGIG (reference sequence). CDR3 DNA sequence: TGTGCCTGGAGTGCCGCGACAGGGTTCGATTCACCCCTCCACTTT. Translation: CAWSAATGFDSPLHF. The full variable domain, its missing parts supplied by reference TRBV30 and TRBJ1-6, is SQTIHQWPATLVQPVGSPLSLECTVEGTSNPNLYWYRQAAGRGLQLLFYSVGIGQISSEVPQNLSASRPQDRQFILSSKKLLLSDSGFYLCAWSAATGFDSPLHFGNGTRLTVT.

The chain joins TRBV18 to TRBJ2-3, with 7 bases aligning to TRBD1. V trimming: 4 bases; J trimming: 0 bases; junction bases outside the gene matches: 7. Germline-derived CDR1 and CDR2 are KGHSH and LQKENI. This CDR3 has 16 residues. The CDR3 loop reads CASSLGTVASTDTQYF. The CDR3 DNA reads TGTGCCAGCTCACTCGGGACAGTCGCTAGCACAGATACGCAGTATTTT. The variable domain in full, with the rest retrieved from reference TRBV18 and TRBJ2-3, is NAGVMQNPRHLVRRRGQEARLRCSPMKGHSHVYWYRQLPEEGLKFMVYLQKENIIDESGMPKERFSAEFPKEGPSILRIQQVVRGDSAAYFCASSLGTVASTDTQYFGPGTRLTVL.

The genes are TRBV2 and TRBJ1-2; TRBD1 aligns across 12 bases. Trimming cost V 6 bases and J 7 bases; bases outside gene matches: 9. Germline assignment: CDR1 SNHLY and CDR2 FYNNEI. This CDR3 has 15 amino acids. The CDR3 here is CASRLAGTGGSGYTF. In DNA form, the CDR3 reads TGTGCCAGCAGGCTTGCCGGGACAGGGGGCAGTGGCTACACCTTC. Together with reference TRBV2 and TRBJ1-2, the CDR3 gives the full variable domain: EPEVTQTPSHQVTQMGQEVILRCVPISNHLYFYWYRQILGQKVEFLVSFYNNEISEKSEIFDDQFSVERPDGSNFTLKIRSTKLEDSAMYFCASRLAGTGGSGYTFGSGTRLTVV.

The rearrangement uses TRBV2 and TRBJ2-5, with D perhaps TRBD2 (7 bases). CDR1 and CDR2 (germline): SNHLY, FYNNEI. V lost 6 bases, J lost 4 bases, and 12 bases lay in between. CDR3 length: 13 residues. The CDR3 loop is CASRRGGVETQYF. The CDR3 DNA is TGTGCCAGCAGGAGGGGGGGGGTAGAGACCCAGTACTTC.

The chain joins TRBV5-6 to TRBJ2-7, with unresolved D. This CDR3 region has 14 residues. Germline assignment: CDR1 SGHDT and CDR2 YYEEEE. Trimming took off 4 bases at V and 3 bases at J, with 14 bases between the two ends. CDR3 nucleotide sequence: TGTGCCAGCAGCCGACTGGGTACCATCTACGAGCAGTACTTC. Its protein product is CASSRLGTIYEQYF.

Note on this clone: At one end the junction does not follow the germline gene, possibly because of a read error. The rearrangement joins TRBV2 to TRBJ1-6; 7 bases are shared with TRBD1. This CDR3 has 14 amino acids. CDR1 is SNHLY and CDR2 is FYNNEI in the germline V gene. The CDR3 here is CASSRQGINPPLHF. The CDR3 region has the DNA TGTGCCAGCTCCCGACAGGGTATTAATCCACCCCTCCACTTT.

This chain connects TRBV6-5 to TRBJ2-7, with 9 bases lining up with TRBD1. CDR1 is MNHEY, CDR2 SVGAGI, per germline. The CDR3 extends over 13 amino acids. The V gene end was trimmed by 8 bases and the J gene end by 6 bases; junction bases not matched to a gene: 8. In DNA form, the CDR3 reads TGTGCCAGCGGTACGGGACAGGGCGTCGAGCAGTACTTC. Encoded protein: CASGTGQGVEQYF.

The chain is built from TRBV7-9 and TRBJ1-2; 9 nucleotides align to TRBD1. The CDR3 contains 15 residues. Germline V gene sequence: CDR1 SEHNR, CDR2 FQNEAQ (reference sequence). V lost 9 bases and J lost 3; bases outside the gene matches: 11. Here the CDR3 DNA reads TGTGCCAGTACGCTTCCGGGACAGGGTGACTATGGCTACACCTTC. Protein: CASTLPGQGDYGYTF.

The chain carries TRBV5-6 and TRBJ1-2; 7 bases align to TRBD1. J was trimmed by 1 base and V by 1 base; bases with no gene match: 13. The V gene's germline CDR1 is SGHDT and CDR2 YYEEEE. This CDR3 comprises 18 residues. As DNA, the CDR3 is TGTGCCAGCAGCTTGAAGCAGACACAGGGGATTTTTAACTATGGCTACACCTTC. Its translation is CASSLKQTQGIFNYGYTF.